This T cell receptor beta chain was found in a study of T-cell reconstitution after alpha-beta-depleted transplantation in children. In its sample, this clonotype was seen a few times. The library targeted TCRbeta and was prepared with unique molecular identifiers. A single record per CDR3 protein comes from TCRdb applying MiXCR to the PCR reads. The sample includes about 610,000 distinct CDR3 sequences, about 10% of them seen just once. The CDR3 contains 15 residues. The V end lost 3 bases, the J end lost 7 bases, and 13 bases lay between the germline ends. CDR1 ENHRY and CDR2 SYGVKD come from the germline V gene.

The sequencing used PBMCs from the stem cell graft donor, collected from the stem cell graft. V and J are TRBV10-3 and TRBJ1-6, with D possibly TRBD1 on 6 matching bases. The TCR sequence derives from a human donor who donated a stem cell graft to a child with acute myeloid leukemia. The CDR3 loop reads CAISDRGGENSPLHF. The DNA for the CDR3 is TGTGCCATCAGTGACCGGGGGGGCGAGAATTCACCCCTCCACTTT.